A single sample gave rise to the 29 T cell receptor beta chains below, sequenced in a study of shared clonotypes between healthy human individuals (dated by TCRdb to between 2020 and 2021). Libraries were constructed by the immunoSEQ multiplex PCR assay. TCRdb mirrors the immuneACCESS table, restricted to in-frame sequences. Some clones are absent from its copies; in checked studies, under half trace to an unresolved V gene, and the reason for the others is unknown. A total of 2 million to 3 million clones appear in this sample, roughly 93% of them only once. The ten largest clones add up to around 0.4% of the sample. The sample consisted of naive CD4+ T cells from PBMCs. Per the publication, the cell subset or site label means: CD45RA+ positively selected. Receptors were obtained from a young man in good health. Some clones in this sample may be carry-over from other donors' samples.

The rearrangement links TRBV25-1 to TRBJ2-1, with D perhaps matching TRBD1 (5 bases). CDR1 MGHDK and CDR2 SYGVNS come from the germline V gene. The V end lost 1 base, the J end lost 9 bases, and 7 bases lay between the germline ends. CDR3 size: 12 residues. The chain's CDR3 is CASSEWGSEQFF. DNA of the CDR3: TGTGCCAGCAGTGAATGGGGCAGTGAGCAGTTCTTC.

The chain carries TRBV18 and TRBJ2-7, with a tentative D call TRBD2 (6 bases). V was cut by 6 bases and J by 2 bases, with 14 bases left in between. The CDR3 covers 14 residues. Germline CDR1 and CDR2: KGHSH and LQKENI. CDR3 sequence (DNA): TGTGCCAGCTCCCCGGGGGATGGTGCCTACGAGCAGTACTTC. Translated, it gives CASSPGDGAYEQYF.

The chain recombines TRBV7-2 with TRBJ2-1; 8 nucleotides align to TRBD2. This CDR3 is built from 17 residues. Trimming removed 1 base from V and 3 bases from J; junction bases left unmatched: 8. Germline values: CDR1 SGHTA, CDR2 FQGNSA. The CDR3 bases are TGTGCCAGCAGCTTAGATACAGCGGGAGCGATCTACAATGAGCAGTTCTTC. It is translated as CASSLDTAGAIYNEQFF.

This rearrangement joins TRBV5-1 to TRBJ1-1, with TRBD1 matching over 10 bases. CDR1 and CDR2 from the germline V gene are SGHRS and YFSETQ. CDR3 length: 15 amino acids. The V segment lost 4 bases and the J segment 5 bases; nucleotides outside the gene matches: 8. The CDR3 nucleotides are TGCGCCAGCAGCCTGACGGGGACAGGGGTGACTGAAGCTTTCTTT. This sequence encodes CASSLTGTGVTEAFF.

The DNA for the CDR3 is TGTGCCAGCAGTTCCGTTGCCCTTATCTCCTACAATGAGCAGTTCTTC. Translated: CASSSVALISYNEQFF. The chain uses TRBV27 and TRBJ2-1, with D unclear. The CDR3 contains 16 residues. Trimming cost V 4 bases and J 0 bases, with 13 bases left between them. The germline V gene encodes CDR1 MNHEY and CDR2 SMNVEV (reference sequence).

The chain combines TRBV7-3 with TRBJ2-7; no definite D call. Germline CDR1 and CDR2: SGHTA and FQGTGA. Trimming cost V 1 base and J 8 bases, with 12 bases left between them. The CDR3 is 13 residues long. CDR3 nucleotide sequence: TGTGCCAGCAGCTTAAGGCAGGACGCTAAGCAGTACTTC. This codes for CASSLRQDAKQYF.

This chain joins TRBV7-9 and TRBJ2-7; TRBD1 agrees at 10 bases. V shed 5 bases, J shed 6 bases, and the junction held 4 bases outside the gene matches. This CDR3 spans 13 amino acids. Germline V gives CDR1 SEHNR, CDR2 FQNEAQ (reference sequence). The CDR3 sequence: CASSIGDRGEQYF. CDR3 sequence (DNA): TGTGCCAGCAGCATAGGGGACAGGGGCGAGCAGTACTTC.

The chain joins TRBV7-9 to TRBJ1-2; D possibly corresponds to TRBD1 (6 bases). V lost 4 bases and J lost 2, with 11 bases in between. CDR1 is SEHNR, CDR2 FQNEAQ, per germline (reference sequence). The CDR3 extends over 14 amino acids. CDR3 sequence reads: CASSSADRNYGYTF. CDR3 DNA sequence: TGTGCCAGCAGCTCCGCGGACAGAAACTATGGCTACACCTTC.

This chain links TRBV15 with TRBJ2-5; D gene ambiguous. The CDR3 runs 14 residues. Germline CDR1 LNHNV, CDR2 YYDKDF (reference sequence). V lost 0 bases to trimming and J lost 3 bases, with 8 bases between them. The CDR3 DNA sequence: TGTGCCACCAGCAGAGATATTGGGGAAGAGACCCAGTACTTC. It encodes CATSRDIGEETQYF.

The DNA of the CDR3 is TGCAGCGCTATGGGACGGTGGGAAACCAAGACCCAGTACTTC. This translates into CSAMGRWETKTQYF. This sequence joins TRBV29-1 and TRBJ2-5; D might be TRBD1 or TRBD2, each matching 5 bases. The CDR3 length is 14 residues. CDR1 is SQVTM, CDR2 ANQGSEA, per germline. Trimming left V 7 bases short and J 6 bases short, with 21 bases between.

The chain recombines TRBV28 with TRBJ1-4, with D tentatively TRBD1 (6 bases). The V end lost 6 bases, the J end lost 8 bases, and 19 bases lay between the germline ends. CDR3 length: 15 residues. Germline assignment: CDR1 MDHEN and CDR2 SYDVKM. CDR3 sequence reads: CASSLGGGVREKLFF. The CDR3 nucleotides read TGTGCCAGCAGCCTCGGAGGGGGGGTAAGAGAAAAACTGTTTTTT.

On this clone: Other DNA sequences from this sample encode an identical CDR3 as well. The CDR3 is CASSLGGLTEAFF. The CDR3, as DNA: TGCGCCAGCAGCTTGGGGGGGCTGACTGAAGCTTTCTTT. This chain uses TRBV5-1 with TRBJ1-1; weak D call: TRBD1 (6 bases). This CDR3 has 13 residues. Deletions cut 0 bases from V and 5 bases from J, with 8 bases between. Germline values: CDR1 SGHRS, CDR2 YFSETQ. The whole variable domain, filled in from reference TRBV5-1 and TRBJ1-1, reads KAGVTQTPRYLIKTRGQQVTLSCSPISGHRSVSWYQQTPGQGLQFLFEYFSETQRNKGNFPGRFSGRQFSNSRSEMNVSTLELGDSALYLCASSLGGLTEAFFGQGTRLTVV.

The J gene is TRBJ2-6, the V gene TRBV4-1; 7 bases map to TRBD1. Germline CDR1 MGHRA, CDR2 YSYEKL. This CDR3 is 16 amino acids long. The V segment lost 4 bases and the J segment 0 bases; nucleotides outside the gene matches: 3. CDR3 in DNA: TGCGCCAGCAGCCGACGACAGGGCTCTGGGGCCAACGTCCTGACTTTC. Residues: CASSRRQGSGANVLTF.

CDR3 sequence: CASSTRILYEQYF. The CDR3 DNA reads as TGTGCCAGCAGTACAAGGATCCTCTACGAGCAGTACTTC. The gene calls are TRBV28 and TRBJ2-7; the D is unclear. Trimming stripped 5 bases from V and 3 bases from J, with 11 bases between. This CDR3 region has 13 residues. Germline V lookup: CDR1 MDHEN, CDR2 SYDVKM.

This rearrangement joins TRBV29-1 to TRBJ1-2; maybe TRBD1 (6 bases). CDR1 is SQVTM, CDR2 ANQGSEA, per germline. Trimming removed 7 bases at V and 2 bases at J, with 14 bases between. This CDR3 is 13 amino acids long. CDR3 in amino acids: CSAPAGANYGYTF. The CDR3 DNA is TGCAGCGCCCCCGCAGGGGCCAACTATGGCTACACCTTC.

The chain employs TRBV28 and TRBJ1-3; D is uncertain. Germline values: CDR1 MDHEN, CDR2 SYDVKM. The V end was cut by 8 bases, the J end by 0 bases, with 11 bases between. The CDR3 extends over 14 amino acids. As DNA, the CDR3 is TGTGCCAGCCGGACCTCGTACTCTGGAAACACCATATATTTT. Its translation: CASRTSYSGNTIYF.

The chain recombines TRBV7-2 with TRBJ1-3, with 8 bases that match TRBD1. CDR3 length: 18 residues. Germline trimming cut 0 bases from V and 3 bases from J; bases unmatched to any gene: 10. CDR1 and CDR2 (germline): SGHTA, FQGNSA. Here the CDR3 reads CASSLAPGGLSFGNTIYF. The CDR3 DNA reads as TGTGCCAGCAGCTTAGCACCAGGGGGCTTGAGTTTTGGAAACACCATATATTTT. The complete variable domain, with remaining parts taken from reference TRBV7-2 and TRBJ1-3, reads GAGVSQSPSNKVTEKGKDVELRCDPISGHTALYWYRQSLGQGLEFLIYFQGNSAPDKSGLPSDRFSAERTGGSVSTLTIQRTQQEDSAVYLCASSLAPGGLSFGNTIYFGEGSWLTVV.

The chain recombines TRBV5-7 with TRBJ2-7; D is ambiguous. TRBV5-7 is an ORF for which the function is uncertain. The CDR3 has 16 amino acids. The V end was cut by 3 bases, the J end by 2 bases, with 18 bases between. CDR3 protein: CASSYGFKNYPYEQYF. In DNA form, the CDR3 reads TGTGCCAGCAGCTACGGGTTTAAAAACTATCCCTACGAGCAGTACTTC.

This chain joins TRBV28 and TRBJ1-5; D gene unclear. The CDR3 spans 15 residues. The V end was cut by 7 bases, the J end by 7 bases, with 20 bases between. The germline gives CDR1 MDHEN, CDR2 SYDVKM. In nucleotides, the CDR3 is TGTGCCAGCACTTTTTTATCTAGAACGGGGCAGCCCCAGCATTTT. Its translation: CASTFLSRTGQPQHF.

This clone showed up just once. The chain combines TRBV28 with TRBJ2-3; 13 bases line up with TRBD2. This CDR3 comprises 17 residues. V lost 3 bases and J lost 4; bases outside the gene matches: 7. The germline V gene has CDR1 MDHEN and CDR2 SYDVKM. CDR3 residues: CASSLPQLAGGADTQYF. The CDR3 DNA is TGTGCCAGCAGTTTGCCTCAACTAGCGGGAGGGGCAGATACGCAGTATTTT.

This sequence joins TRBV5-4 and TRBJ2-7; 9 bases fit TRBD2. This CDR3 has 15 amino acids. V was pared by 5 bases and J by 3 bases, with 9 bases of the junction left unmatched. Germline CDR1 is SGHNT and CDR2 is YYREEE (reference sequence). CDR3 sequence: CASSPLAGEGYEQYF. Here the CDR3 DNA reads TGTGCCAGCAGTCCCTTAGCGGGAGAGGGCTACGAGCAGTACTTC.

This clone occurred once. The chain combines TRBV18 with TRBJ2-3; D is unclear. This CDR3 spans 15 amino acids. The germline V gene encodes CDR1 KGHSH and CDR2 LQKENI. With 0 bases removed from V and 2 bases from J, the gap between germline ends came to 9 bases. CDR3 DNA: TGTGCCAGCTCACCACCGAACAGCGTCACAGATACGCAGTATTTT. The encoded protein is CASSPPNSVTDTQYF.

This rearrangement joins TRBV9 to TRBJ2-5; D possibly corresponds to TRBD1 (6 bases). The ends were cut back, 4 bases at V and 3 bases at J, with 16 bases in the middle. Germline-derived CDR1 and CDR2 are SGDLS and YYNGEE. The CDR3 runs to 15 residues. The CDR3 loop is CASSPTFRGEETQYF. The CDR3 nucleotides read TGTGCCAGCAGCCCGACTTTCAGGGGTGAAGAGACCCAGTACTTC.

This chain uses TRBV5-1 with TRBJ1-2, with 11 bases that match TRBD1. The germline V gene encodes CDR1 SGHRS and CDR2 YFSETQ. Trimming took 0 bases from V and 7 from J; bases not matched to a gene: 11. CDR3 length equals 17 residues. DNA of the CDR3: TGCGCCAGCAGCTTGGCGGTGGTCTGGACAGGGGGCCTTGGCTACACCTTC. Amino acids: CASSLAVVWTGGLGYTF.

This clone has just one count. The J gene is TRBJ1-1, the V gene TRBV5-6; 8 positions agree with TRBD1. Germline CDR1 reads SGHDT; CDR2 reads YYEEEE. The ends lost 4 bases at V and 3 bases at J; junction bases unmatched: 8. This CDR3 has 15 residues. DNA of the CDR3: TGTGCCAGCAGCCCGGACAGGGATCCGGACACTGAAGCTTTCTTT. It encodes CASSPDRDPDTEAFF.

The chain uses TRBV7-3 and TRBJ2-6, with 8 positions matching TRBD1. Trimming cost V 5 bases and J 3 bases; bases outside gene matches: 6. The CDR3 loop spans 16 amino acids. In germline, CDR1 is SGHTA, CDR2 FQGTGA. CDR3 loop: CASSPPTGGGANVLTF. The CDR3 nucleotides are TGTGCCAGCAGCCCGCCTACAGGGGGTGGGGCCAACGTCCTGACTTTC.

With respect to this clone: Different DNA sequences within this sample yield the same CDR3. V gene TRBV5-1 combines with J gene TRBJ2-5, with D possibly called TRBD1 or TRBD2 (6 bases each). The CDR3 totals 13 residues. Germline lookup yields CDR1 SGHRS and CDR2 YFSETQ. Trimming left V 4 bases short and J 9 bases short, with 16 bases between. The CDR3 nucleotides are TGCGCCAGCAGCCCCGGGGGCAGGGTGTCCCAGTACTTC. This translates into CASSPGGRVSQYF.

The V call is TRBV5-5, the J call TRBJ1-1; 7 nucleotides match TRBD1. The V gene's germline CDR1 is SGHKS and CDR2 YYEKEE (reference sequence). Germline trimming cut 4 bases from V and 4 bases from J; bases unmatched to any gene: 7. This CDR3 is built from 14 residues. CDR3: CASSLRQGGTEAFF. The CDR3 DNA reads TGTGCCAGCAGCCTACGACAGGGCGGCACTGAAGCTTTCTTT.

This clone is a singleton in its sample. Here the CDR3 DNA reads TGTGCCAGTAGGCCTGGGACAGGGGGGGCAGTGACCCAGTACTTC. Its protein is CASRPGTGGAVTQYF. The V call is TRBV19, the J call TRBJ2-5; the match to TRBD1 covers 11 bases. Germline CDR1 reads LNHDA; CDR2 reads SQIVND (reference sequence). With 6 bases clipped from V and 7 bases from J, the junction kept 10 bases outside the gene matches. This CDR3 has 15 amino acids. Drawing the rest from reference TRBV19 and TRBJ2-5, the complete variable domain is DGGITQSPKYLFRKEGQNVTLSCEQNLNHDAMYWYRQDPGQGLRLIYYSQIVNDFQKGDIAEGYSVSREKKESFPLTVTSAQKNPTAFYLCASRPGTGGAVTQYFGPGTRLLVL.